A selection of T cell receptor beta chains follows, all from one sample in a study of T cell responses to AZD1222 COVID-19 vaccine. Assay used: immunoSEQ multiplex PCR; TCRdb lists only in-frame clones, some missing. The table shows more than 150,000 clones, with about nine tenths occurring only once. The sample here was peripheral blood, taken on day 0 of AZD1222 vaccination. The receptors were sampled from an adult in good health. CDR3s include the opening cysteine and the closing phenylalanine or tryptophan. Fields, in order: J gene, D gene, V gene, clone size, CDR3 length, CDR3 protein, CDR3 DNA. D genes are given only for firm matches. Rows may omit the clone size; those that give it use once, few, many or a size class.

J gene: TRBJ1-3; D gene: NA; V gene: TRBV2; clone size: once; CDR3 length: 14; CDR3 protein: CASSAGFSGNTIYF; CDR3 DNA: TGTGCCAGCAGTGCGGGGTTCTCTGGAAACACCATATATTTT
J gene: TRBJ1-1; D gene: NA; V gene: TRBV5-1; clone size: NA; CDR3 length: 13; CDR3 protein: CASRTGLNTEAFF; CDR3 DNA: TGCGCCAGCAGAACAGGGTTGAACACTGAAGCTTTCTTT
J gene: TRBJ2-7; D gene: TRBD2; V gene: TRBV10-3; clone size: NA; CDR3 length: 13; CDR3 protein: CATGTSGTYEQYF; CDR3 DNA: TGTGCCACCGGGACTAGCGGGACCTACGAGCAGTACTTC
J gene: TRBJ2-4; D gene: TRBD2; V gene: TRBV6-1; clone size: NA; CDR3 length: 19; CDR3 protein: CASSEIGLADNGAKNIQYF; CDR3 DNA: TGTGCCAGCAGTGAAATAGGACTAGCGGACAATGGGGCCAAAAACATTCAGTACTTC
J gene: TRBJ2-4; D gene: NA; V gene: TRBV6-2/TRBV6-3; clone size: NA; CDR3 length: 14; CDR3 protein: CASSSAGTWDIQYF; CDR3 DNA: TGTGCCAGCAGTTCAGCCGGGACCTGGGACATTCAGTACTTC
J gene: TRBJ1-4; D gene: NA; V gene: TRBV4-3; clone size: NA; CDR3 length: 15; CDR3 protein: CASSQEGAGEGKLFF; CDR3 DNA: TGCGCCAGCAGCCAAGAGGGTGCAGGGGAGGGAAAACTGTTTTTT
J gene: TRBJ1-3; D gene: NA; V gene: TRBV6-5; clone size: NA; CDR3 length: 14; CDR3 protein: CASSSTPSGNTIYF; CDR3 DNA: TGTGCCAGCAGTTCGACGCCCTCTGGAAACACCATATATTTT
J gene: TRBJ2-7; D gene: NA; V gene: TRBV5-1; clone size: NA; CDR3 length: 15; CDR3 protein: CASSLARGAGYEQYF; CDR3 DNA: TGCGCCAGCAGCTTGGCCCGGGGGGCCGGCTACGAGCAGTACTTC
J gene: TRBJ2-6; D gene: NA; V gene: TRBV6-5; clone size: NA; CDR3 length: 15; CDR3 protein: CASSLKLSGANVLTF; CDR3 DNA: TGTGCCAGCAGTCTCAAACTCTCTGGGGCCAACGTCCTGACTTTC
J gene: TRBJ1-1; D gene: NA; V gene: TRBV19; clone size: NA; CDR3 length: 13; CDR3 protein: CASSSTGNTEAFF; CDR3 DNA: TGTGCCAGTAGCTCAACAGGGAACACTGAAGCTTTCTTT
J gene: TRBJ2-1; D gene: TRBD1; V gene: TRBV7-9; clone size: NA; CDR3 length: 15; CDR3 protein: CASSHGKGAVNEQFF; CDR3 DNA: TGTGCCAGCAGCCACGGGAAGGGGGCGGTCAATGAGCAGTTCTTC
J gene: TRBJ2-7; D gene: NA; V gene: TRBV7-9; clone size: NA; CDR3 length: 16; CDR3 protein: CASSLAFSSQGYEQYF; CDR3 DNA: TGTGCCAGCAGCTTAGCGTTCAGCTCCCAGGGGTACGAGCAGTACTTC
J gene: TRBJ2-1; D gene: TRBD2; V gene: TRBV7-2; clone size: NA; CDR3 length: 17; CDR3 protein: CASSQRTSGRGGDEQFF; CDR3 DNA: TGTGCCAGCAGCCAACGGACTAGCGGGAGGGGGGGGGATGAGCAGTTCTTC
J gene: TRBJ1-2; D gene: NA; V gene: TRBV6-5; clone size: NA; CDR3 length: 15; CDR3 protein: CASSYDGQPNYGYTF; CDR3 DNA: TGTGCCAGCAGTTACGACGGACAGCCTAACTATGGCTACACCTTC
J gene: TRBJ2-5; D gene: NA; V gene: TRBV2; clone size: NA; CDR3 length: 15; CDR3 protein: CASSQLVGGQETQYF; CDR3 DNA: TGTGCCAGCAGCCAGCTAGTAGGCGGCCAAGAGACCCAGTACTTC
J gene: TRBJ1-4; D gene: TRBD1; V gene: TRBV29-1; clone size: few; CDR3 length: 15; CDR3 protein: CSAAGTAARREKLFF; CDR3 DNA: TGCAGTGCTGCGGGGACAGCCGCCCGGCGGGAAAAACTGTTTTTT
J gene: TRBJ1-4; D gene: NA; V gene: TRBV6-1; clone size: NA; CDR3 length: 16; CDR3 protein: CASSERATDGLIMVFF; CDR3 DNA: TGTGCCAGCAGTGAACGGGCGACGGACGGGTTGATAATGGTGTTTTTT
J gene: TRBJ2-7; D gene: NA; V gene: TRBV4-2; clone size: NA; CDR3 length: 15; CDR3 protein: CASSLGGLPGDEQYF; CDR3 DNA: TGTGCCAGCAGCCTAGGAGGGTTGCCAGGCGACGAGCAGTACTTC
J gene: TRBJ2-3; D gene: NA; V gene: TRBV11-1; clone size: once; CDR3 length: 14; CDR3 protein: CASSLDRNTDTQYF; CDR3 DNA: TGTGCCAGCAGCTTAGACAGGAACACAGATACGCAGTATTTT
J gene: TRBJ1-2; D gene: NA; V gene: TRBV24-1; clone size: NA; CDR3 length: 14; CDR3 protein: CATSEPGQRNGYTF; CDR3 DNA: TGTGCCACCAGTGAGCCGGGACAAAGGAATGGCTACACCTTC
J gene: TRBJ1-4; D gene: NA; V gene: TRBV6-4; clone size: NA; CDR3 length: 15; CDR3 protein: CASRRQEATNEKLFF; CDR3 DNA: TGTGCCAGCAGGAGACAGGAGGCAACTAATGAAAAACTGTTTTTT
J gene: TRBJ2-3; D gene: NA; V gene: TRBV19; clone size: NA; CDR3 length: 15; CDR3 protein: CASSIPGHGTDTQYF; CDR3 DNA: TGTGCCAGTAGTATCCCGGGACACGGCACAGATACGCAGTATTTT
J gene: TRBJ2-7; D gene: NA; V gene: TRBV18; clone size: NA; CDR3 length: 13; CDR3 protein: CASSQQGSYEQYF; CDR3 DNA: TGTGCCAGCTCACAACAGGGTTCCTACGAGCAGTACTTC
J gene: TRBJ2-1; D gene: NA; V gene: TRBV2; clone size: NA; CDR3 length: 13; CDR3 protein: CASSERRSNEQFF; CDR3 DNA: TGTGCCAGCAGTGAGAGACGGAGCAATGAGCAGTTCTTC
J gene: TRBJ2-7; D gene: TRBD2; V gene: TRBV11-2; clone size: NA; CDR3 length: 15; CDR3 protein: CASRHNSGGAYEQYF; CDR3 DNA: TGTGCCAGCAGACATAATAGCGGGGGGGCCTACGAGCAGTACTTC
J gene: TRBJ2-7; D gene: TRBD2; V gene: TRBV12-3/TRBV12-4; clone size: NA; CDR3 length: 13; CDR3 protein: CASSLVGLNEQYF; CDR3 DNA: TGTGCCAGCAGTTTAGTGGGACTAAACGAGCAGTACTTC